These 10 T cell receptor beta chains share one sample of origin, sequenced in a study of blood T cell repertoires in COVID-19. Sequencing used immunoSEQ multiplex PCR; TCRdb keeps in-frame clones, though not all of them. The sample records about 300,000 clones, 89% being singletons. The sequenced material came from peripheral blood. The origin of the receptors is a woman in her twenties or thirties with COVID-19, enrolled during active disease.

This clone was seen a handful of times. This rearrangement joins TRBV4-3 to TRBJ1-3; D is possibly TRBD1 (5 bases). Germline CDR1 reads LGHNA; CDR2 reads YSLEER. The CDR3 extends over 16 amino acids. Trimming removed 0 bases at V and 4 bases at J, with 13 bases between. CDR3 region: CASSQDSAGLGNTIYF. The CDR3 bases are TGCGCCAGCAGCCAAGACTCGGCAGGGCTCGGAAACACCATATATTTT.

The V gene is TRBV19, the J gene TRBJ1-5; TRBD1 matches at 10 bases. Per the germline V gene, CDR1 is LNHDA and CDR2 is SQIVND (reference sequence). The CDR3 is made up of 15 amino acids. The V gene end was trimmed by 4 bases and the J gene end by 6 bases; junction bases not matched to a gene: 6. The CDR3 loop is CASSRTGGLGQPQHF. CDR3 bases: TGTGCCAGTAGTAGGACAGGGGGGCTCGGTCAGCCCCAGCATTTT.

The chain couples TRBV28 to TRBJ1-2, with a weak D call TRBD1 (5 bases). The V end was cut by 7 bases, the J end by 7 bases, with 13 bases between. Germline CDR1 and CDR2: MDHEN and SYDVKM. CDR3 length: 12 residues. The CDR3 sequence: CASKSGDFGYTF. CDR3 bases: TGTGCCAGCAAATCGGGGGACTTTGGCTACACCTTC.

This clone is a singleton in its sample. V and J are TRBV23-1 and TRBJ1-3; D might be TRBD1 (5 bases). TRBV23-1 is classed as an ORF, of uncertain function. The CDR3 has 18 amino acids. V lost 2 bases to trimming and J lost 2 bases, with 19 bases between them. CDR3 amino acids: CASSQIEPGREAGNTIYF. For the CDR3, the DNA is TGCGCCAGCAGTCAAATCGAGCCGGGCAGGGAGGCTGGAAACACCATATATTTT.

This chain joins TRBV28 and TRBJ2-3; 10 positions agree with TRBD2. With V trimmed by 5 bases and J by 5 bases, 7 bases remained unmatched. The CDR3 is 15 amino acids. Looked up from germline, CDR1 is MDHEN and CDR2 is SYDVKM. The CDR3 DNA is TGTGCCAGCAGTCAGCGGGGGGGCCCCGGAGATACGCAGTATTTT. Encoded protein: CASSQRGGPGDTQYF.

CDR3 nucleotide sequence: TGTGCCAGTAGTATATTTGGAGAGACTGAAGCTTTCTTT. This codes for CASSIFGETEAFF. The chain has TRBV19 and TRBJ1-1; D is unresolved. The CDR3 consists of 13 residues. Trimming took off 2 bases at V and 5 bases at J, with 9 bases between the two ends. Germline CDR1 LNHDA, CDR2 SQIVND (reference sequence). Supplemented by reference TRBV19 and TRBJ1-1, the full variable domain reads DGGITQSPKYLFRKEGQNVTLSCEQNLNHDAMYWYRQDPGQGLRLIYYSQIVNDFQKGDIAEGYSVSREKKESFPLTVTSAQKNPTAFYLCASSIFGETEAFFGQGTRLTVV.

The chain recombines TRBV27 with TRBJ1-4; D is possibly TRBD1 (5 bases). Trimming cost V 7 bases and J 2 bases, with 11 bases left between them. There are 14 residues in the CDR3. Germline V gene sequence: CDR1 MNHEY, CDR2 SMNVEV (reference sequence). CDR3 sequence reads: CASTTRATNEKLFF. The CDR3 region has the DNA TGTGCCAGCACCACCAGGGCTACTAATGAAAAACTGTTTTTT.

The chain uses TRBV10-2 and TRBJ1-2, with 7 bases lining up with TRBD1. The CDR3 totals 12 residues. The V gene end was trimmed by 6 bases and the J gene end by 6 bases; junction bases not matched to a gene: 4. Germline CDR1 WSHSY, CDR2 SAAADI. CDR3 residues: CASSKTGNGYTF. CDR3 nucleotides: TGCGCCAGCAGCAAGACAGGGAATGGCTACACCTTC.

This clone was observed a handful of times. The gene calls are TRBV19 and TRBJ1-6, with 8 nucleotides matching TRBD1. The trim removed 6 bases at V and 6 bases at J, leaving 4 bases unmatched. Germline V lookup: CDR1 LNHDA, CDR2 SQIVND (reference sequence). The CDR3 loop spans 14 amino acids. CDR3 bases: TGTGCCAGTAGAGGGCAGGGGGCTAATTCACCCCTCCACTTT. As protein: CASRGQGANSPLHF.

The rearrangement uses TRBV7-2 and TRBJ2-1; the D gene is possibly TRBD1 (6 bases). Germline V gene sequence: CDR1 SGHTA, CDR2 FQGNSA. The length of the CDR3 is 14 residues. Trimming removed 5 bases from V and 4 bases from J, with 12 bases in between. The CDR3 sequence: CASSRSQGYNEQFF. The CDR3 DNA sequence: TGTGCCAGCAGCCGCTCCCAGGGGTACAATGAGCAGTTCTTC.